The sequence of this TCR beta chain was determined in a study of T-cell memory formation after mild COVID-19. Regarding the study as a whole: Shrinking CD4+ clones were chiefly CM and EM; CD8+ ones were chiefly EMRA. Clones that contracted from day 15 to 85 were balanced CD4/CD8, while later expanders leaned CD4+.

UMIs and sample barcodes were carried by the TCR alpha and TCR beta cDNA libraries that 5'RACE produced using constant-segment primers. TCRdb re-derived calls from the 5' RACE reads in MiXCR, one entry per CDR3 protein. The sample has 400,000 to 500,000 distinct CDR3 sequences; around 20% are singletons. Only a few counts were recorded for this clonotype. The antigen remains unidentified. The V gene lost 3 bases and the J gene lost 7 bases, with 13 bases spanning the gap. Germline V gene data show CDR1 as SNHLY and CDR2 as FYNNEI. The CDR3 contains 13 residues. This clonotype originated in an adult woman who had mild COVID-19 (a few samples of this study predate the infection). Cell type and time point are not known. Sequenced input: PBMCs or a T cell subset sorted from them (not recorded which). The chain joins TRBV2 to TRBJ2-7; D is ambiguous. CDR3 region: CASSDGPQGEQYF. The CDR3 DNA sequence: TGTGCCAGCAGTGACGGTCCTCAAGGTGAGCAGTACTTC.